The 24 T cell receptor beta chains below all came from one sample that was sequenced in a study of blood T cell repertoires in COVID-19 (TCRdb year 2020). Library prep was done by the immunoSEQ multiplex PCR assay. As stored in TCRdb, this immuneACCESS dataset retains in-frame rearrangements with V and J assigned. A fraction of the clones does not appear; measured against another copy, unresolved V genes explain less than half of the discrepancy, and the remainder lacks a known reason. The sample table lists some 48,000 clones, approximately 91% of them with a count of one. 3% of the sample belongs to the ten largest clones. The sample comprised peripheral blood. The receptor source for this set is a man aged 50 to 60 with active COVID-19.

The rearrangement joins TRBV7-2 to TRBJ2-5, with D possibly being TRBD1 (5 bases). Between the trimmed V and J ends, which lost 5 bases and 1 base, there was a span of 14 bases. Per the germline V gene, CDR1 is SGHTA and CDR2 is FQGNSA. This CDR3 contains 15 residues. The CDR3 region is CASSLSGPSQETQYF. CDR3 coding DNA: TGTGCCAGCAGCCTTTCAGGGCCTTCCCAAGAGACCCAGTACTTC.

Comment on this clone: One end of the junction does not line up with germline, which may come from a read error. The DNA for the CDR3 is TGTGCCAGCACCCTGACTAGACTGAAGGTGAGGCTCTTC. Encoded protein: CASTLTRLKVRLF. The chain carries TRBV6-5 and TRBJ2-1, with D maybe TRBD2 (6 bases). Germline V gene data show CDR1 as MNHEY and CDR2 as SVGAGI. There are 13 residues in the CDR3.

The J gene is TRBJ2-5, the V gene TRBV27, with unresolved D. The germline CDR1 and CDR2 sequences are MNHEY and SMNVEV (reference sequence). The CDR3 runs to 13 residues. V dropped 3 bases and J dropped 1 base, with 6 bases sitting between them. The CDR3 loop is CASSFLSQETQYF. The CDR3 DNA reads as TGTGCCAGCAGTTTCCTGAGCCAAGAGACCCAGTACTTC.

The chain's CDR3 is CASSLVGHGTSGTDTQYF. Here the CDR3 DNA reads TGTGCCAGCAGCTTAGTAGGTCACGGGACTAGCGGCACAGATACGCAGTATTTT. The rearrangement links TRBV7-2 to TRBJ2-3; 10 bases are shared with TRBD2. This CDR3 has 18 residues. V gave up 1 base and J gave up 1 base; unmatched junction bases: 8. Per germline, CDR1 SGHTA and CDR2 FQGNSA.

This clone was recorded only once. CDR3 nucleotides: TGCAGTGCTAGTCTTGGCAGGGACACGGAGCAGTACTTC. It encodes CSASLGRDTEQYF. V usage is TRBV20-1 and J usage is TRBJ2-7; D might be TRBD1 (6 bases). The CDR3 covers 13 residues. Germline CDR1 DFQATT, CDR2 SNEGSKA (reference sequence). The germline V and J ends were trimmed by 3 bases and 7 bases, with 16 bases remaining between them.

This chain connects TRBV2 to TRBJ2-2, with a possible D match to TRBD1 (5 bases). Germline assignment: CDR1 SNHLY and CDR2 FYNNEI. The CDR3 loop spans 16 amino acids. V lost 3 bases to trimming and J lost 0 bases, with 11 bases between them. As DNA, the CDR3 is TGTGCCAGCAGTGAGGCAGGGTCCGCGAACACCGGGGAGCTGTTTTTT. It codes for CASSEAGSANTGELFF.

The rearrangement joins TRBV24-1 to TRBJ1-2; D may be TRBD1 (5 bases). Trimming pared 6 bases from V and 3 bases from J, leaving 10 bases between. This CDR3 region has 13 residues. Per germline, CDR1 KGHDR and CDR2 SFDVKD. The CDR3 sequence is CATSLGADYGYTF. In DNA, the CDR3 is TGTGCCACCAGTCTAGGGGCGGACTATGGCTACACCTTC.

The V and J genes are TRBV6-5 and TRBJ2-3; no firm D call. Trimming shortened V by 6 bases and J by 0 bases, and 10 bases separated the two germline ends. Germline V gene sequence: CDR1 MNHEY, CDR2 SVGAGI. This CDR3 region has 14 residues. CDR3 sequence (DNA): TGTGCCAGCAGAGACACTTTAAGCACAGATACGCAGTATTTT. It yields the protein CASRDTLSTDTQYF.

V and J are TRBV6-5 and TRBJ2-1; 10 bases are a match to TRBD1. CDR1 and CDR2 from the germline V gene are MNHEY and SVGAGI. J was trimmed by 4 bases and V by 5 bases; bases with no gene match: 2. The CDR3 sequence is 14 residues long. The CDR3 DNA reads TGTGCCAGCAGTATGGACAGGGGGTACAATGAGCAGTTCTTC. Its translation is CASSMDRGYNEQFF.

The V gene is TRBV2, the J gene TRBJ2-5; no clear D. The CDR3 consists of 10 residues. Germline V gene sequence: CDR1 SNHLY, CDR2 FYNNEI. The germline V and J ends were trimmed by 5 bases and 5 bases, with 3 bases remaining between them. The CDR3 DNA reads TGTGCCAGCAGTAGCGAGACCCAGTACTTC. It encodes CASSSETQYF.

The chain recombines TRBV4-1 with TRBJ1-6; TRBD1 is a possible D gene (6 bases). V lost 3 bases to trimming and J lost 4 bases, with 10 bases between them. This CDR3 has 15 amino acids. CDR1 and CDR2 (germline): MGHRA, YSYEKL. CDR3 bases: TGCGCCAGCAGCCAGCAGACAGGATATAATTCACCCCTCCACTTT. Its protein product is CASSQQTGYNSPLHF.

CDR3 nucleotides: TGTGCCAGCAGTTTTTCAGGGAACACTGAAGCTTTCTTT. Residues: CASSFSGNTEAFF. The chain combines TRBV27 with TRBJ1-1; unclear D gene. CDR1 MNHEY and CDR2 SMNVEV come from the germline V gene (reference sequence). The CDR3 loop spans 13 amino acids. V lost 3 bases and J 1 base, leaving 6 bases between the germline ends.

V gene TRBV5-8 combines with J gene TRBJ1-4, with TRBD1 matching 9 bases. The V and J ends lost 4 bases and 3 bases, in that order; junction bases with no gene match: 4. The CDR3 loop spans 15 amino acids. CDR1 and CDR2 (germline): SGHTS, YDEGEE. CDR3 in amino acids: CASSPGTGSNEKLFF. CDR3 nucleotide sequence: TGTGCCAGCAGCCCCGGGACAGGGTCTAATGAAAAACTGTTTTTT. Full variable domain (rest looked up from reference TRBV5-8 and TRBJ1-4): EAGVTQSPTHLIKTRGQQATLRCSPISGHTSVYWYQQALGLGLQFLLWYDEGEERNRGNFPPRFSGRQFPNYSSELNVNALELEDSALYLCASSPGTGSNEKLFFGSGTQLSVL.

V usage is TRBV7-8 and J usage is TRBJ1-5, with D possibly being TRBD1 (6 bases). Germline V gene lookup returns CDR1 SGHVS and CDR2 FQNEAQ. The CDR3 has 14 residues. The ends were cut back, 0 bases at V and 7 bases at J, with 10 bases in the middle. The CDR3 coding sequence is TGTGCCAGCAGCTTAGCAGGGGGAGAACAGCCCCAGCATTTT. This codes for CASSLAGGEQPQHF.

The chain joins TRBV9 to TRBJ1-6; D is uncertain. Germline CDR1 SGDLS, CDR2 YYNGEE. The CDR3 consists of 17 residues. V lost 0 bases, J lost 0 bases, and 10 bases lay in between. The CDR3 loop reads CASSVAGVSSYNSPLHF. For the CDR3, the DNA is TGTGCCAGCAGCGTAGCAGGTGTAAGCTCCTATAATTCACCCCTCCACTTT.

CDR3 residues: CASSSPGQGSDGYTF. The CDR3 bases are TGTGCCAGCAGCTCACCGGGACAGGGGAGTGATGGCTACACCTTC. This chain uses TRBV7-9 with TRBJ1-2, with 10 bases aligning to TRBD1. The V gene's germline CDR1 is SEHNR and CDR2 FQNEAQ (reference sequence). The CDR3 loop spans 15 amino acids. After removal of 4 bases from V and 6 bases from J, the junction contained 8 bases not matched to a gene.

The chain uses TRBV5-5 and TRBJ2-1; 9 bases line up with TRBD2. With V trimmed by 3 bases and J by 0 bases, 10 bases remained unmatched. The CDR3 totals 18 residues. Germline values: CDR1 SGHKS, CDR2 YYEKEE (reference sequence). CDR3 residues: CASSYFLTSGSSYNEQFF. As DNA, the CDR3 is TGTGCCAGCAGCTACTTCCTGACTAGCGGAAGCTCCTACAATGAGCAGTTCTTC.

The chain joins TRBV6-5 to TRBJ2-6, with a possible D match to TRBD2 (6 bases). The CDR3 extends over 15 amino acids. With 8 bases removed from V and 0 bases from J, the gap between germline ends came to 11 bases. Germline CDR1 is MNHEY and CDR2 is SVGAGI. CDR3 loop: CASGWGDSGANVLTF. In DNA form, the CDR3 reads TGTGCCAGCGGTTGGGGGGACTCTGGGGCCAACGTCCTGACTTTC.

The chain couples TRBV25-1 to TRBJ1-6; tentatively, D is TRBD1 (5 bases). V was pared by 5 bases and J by 5 bases, with 10 bases between. This CDR3 has 14 residues. Germline loops: CDR1 MGHDK, CDR2 SYGVNS. CDR3 DNA: TGTGCCAGCAGTTGGGGCGGACATAATTCACCCCTCCACTTT. This codes for CASSWGGHNSPLHF.

J is TRBJ1-1 and V is TRBV5-5; D ambiguous. Trimming removed 5 bases at V and 5 bases at J, with 13 bases between. Germline V gene sequence: CDR1 SGHKS, CDR2 YYEKEE (reference sequence). This CDR3 spans 13 amino acids. CDR3 loop: CASRPAGVTEAFF. In nucleotides, the CDR3 is TGTGCCAGCAGACCCGCCGGAGTGACTGAAGCTTTCTTT.

The chain links TRBV6-1 to TRBJ2-7, with D perhaps matching TRBD2 (6 bases). The germline gives CDR1 MNHNS, CDR2 SASEGT. The CDR3 loop spans 16 amino acids. V lost 3 bases, J lost 1 base, and 16 bases lay in between. The CDR3 nucleotides are TGTGCCAGCAGTGATCCTTTGAGCGGGTCATCCTACGAGCAGTACGTC. Translated, it gives CASSDPLSGSSYEQYV.

V is TRBV9 and J is TRBJ1-6; no reliable D call. Germline V gives CDR1 SGDLS, CDR2 YYNGEE. The length of the CDR3 is 14 residues. The V end was cut by 2 bases, the J end by 9 bases, with 12 bases between. The CDR3, as DNA: TGTGCCAGCAGCGTCTCGGGTTTAACTTCACCCCTCCACTTT. Its translation is CASSVSGLTSPLHF.

The chain has TRBV2 and TRBJ1-2; D not certain. Trimming removed 2 bases from V and 4 bases from J, with 11 bases in between. The CDR3 has 14 amino acids. Germline CDR1 is SNHLY and CDR2 is FYNNEI. The chain's CDR3 is CASSELVRSYGYTF. The CDR3 DNA reads as TGTGCCAGCAGTGAACTCGTCAGATCCTATGGCTACACCTTC. Full variable domain (rest looked up from reference TRBV2 and TRBJ1-2): EPEVTQTPSHQVTQMGQEVILRCVPISNHLYFYWYRQILGQKVEFLVSFYNNEISEKSEIFDDQFSVERPDGSNFTLKIRSTKLEDSAMYFCASSELVRSYGYTFGSGTRLTVV.

This rearrangement joins TRBV25-1 to TRBJ2-2; 7 bases are shared with TRBD2. The CDR3 spans 13 residues. Germline V lookup: CDR1 MGHDK, CDR2 SYGVNS. The J segment lost 6 bases and the V segment lost 5 bases, leaving 3 bases of the junction unmatched. CDR3 loop: CASSTGGAGELFF. In DNA, the CDR3 is TGTGCCAGCAGTACTGGGGGGGCCGGGGAGCTGTTTTTT.